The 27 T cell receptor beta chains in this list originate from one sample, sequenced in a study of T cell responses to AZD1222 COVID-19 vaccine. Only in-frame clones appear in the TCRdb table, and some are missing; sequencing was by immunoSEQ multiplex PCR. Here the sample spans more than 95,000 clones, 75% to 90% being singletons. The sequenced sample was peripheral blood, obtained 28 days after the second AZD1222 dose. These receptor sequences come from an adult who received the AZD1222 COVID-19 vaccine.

CDR3: CASSLIATNEKLFF. CDR3 in DNA: TGTGCCAGCAGTTTGATAGCAACTAATGAAAAACTGTTTTTT. The gene calls are TRBV28 and TRBJ1-4, with unresolved D. V dropped 3 bases and J dropped 0 bases, with 5 bases sitting between them. CDR3 length: 14 residues. The germline V gene encodes CDR1 MDHEN and CDR2 SYDVKM.

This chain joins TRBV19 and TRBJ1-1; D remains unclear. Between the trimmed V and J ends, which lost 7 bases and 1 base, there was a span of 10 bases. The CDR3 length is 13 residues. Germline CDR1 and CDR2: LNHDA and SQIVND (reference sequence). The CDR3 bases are TGTGCCAGTACCCGGACGGGGAACACTGAAGCTTTCTTT. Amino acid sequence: CASTRTGNTEAFF.

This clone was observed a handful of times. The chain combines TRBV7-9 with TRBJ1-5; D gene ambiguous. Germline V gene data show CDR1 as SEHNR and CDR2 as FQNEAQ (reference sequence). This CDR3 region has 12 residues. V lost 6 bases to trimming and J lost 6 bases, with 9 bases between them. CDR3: CASSNQFQPQHF. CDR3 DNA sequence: TGTGCCAGCAGTAACCAGTTTCAGCCCCAGCATTTT.

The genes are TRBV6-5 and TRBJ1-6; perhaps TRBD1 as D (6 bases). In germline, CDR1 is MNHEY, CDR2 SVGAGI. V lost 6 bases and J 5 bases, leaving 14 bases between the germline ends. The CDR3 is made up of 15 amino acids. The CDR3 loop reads CASSRRGGDNSPLHF. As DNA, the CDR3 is TGTGCCAGCAGCCGAAGGGGGGGTGATAATTCACCCCTCCACTTT.

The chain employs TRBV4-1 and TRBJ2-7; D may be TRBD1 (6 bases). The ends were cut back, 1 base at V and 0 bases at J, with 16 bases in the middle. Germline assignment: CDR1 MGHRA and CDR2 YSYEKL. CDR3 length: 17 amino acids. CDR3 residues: CASSQATRGGTSYEQYF. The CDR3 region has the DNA TGCGCCAGCAGCCAAGCGACACGTGGGGGCACCTCCTACGAGCAGTACTTC.

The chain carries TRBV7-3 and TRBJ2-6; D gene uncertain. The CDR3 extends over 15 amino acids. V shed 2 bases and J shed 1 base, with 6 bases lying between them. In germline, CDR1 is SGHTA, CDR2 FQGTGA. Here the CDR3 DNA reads TGTGCCAGCAGCTTAGGTCTGTCTGGGGCCAACGTCCTGACTTTC. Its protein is CASSLGLSGANVLTF.

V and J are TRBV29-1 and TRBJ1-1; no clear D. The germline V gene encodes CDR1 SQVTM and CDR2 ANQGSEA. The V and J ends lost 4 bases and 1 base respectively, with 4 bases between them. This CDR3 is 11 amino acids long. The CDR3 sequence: CSVGENTEAFF. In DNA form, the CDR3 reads TGCAGCGTTGGAGAGAACACTGAAGCTTTCTTT.

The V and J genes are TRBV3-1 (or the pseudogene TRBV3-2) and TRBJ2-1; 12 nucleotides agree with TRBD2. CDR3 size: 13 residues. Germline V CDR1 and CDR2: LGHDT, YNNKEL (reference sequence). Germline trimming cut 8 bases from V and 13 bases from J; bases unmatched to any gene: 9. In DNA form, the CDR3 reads TGTGCCAGCGTACCGACTAGCGGGGGTCTACAGTTCTTC. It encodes CASVPTSGGLQFF.

DNA for the CDR3: TGTGCCAGCAGTCCCGCGTGGCTAGAGGTGGGTGAGCAGTTCTTC. Its protein product is CASSPAWLEVGEQFF. The genes are TRBV7-3 and TRBJ2-1; D is unresolved. This CDR3 spans 15 amino acids. Trimming removed 6 bases at V and 9 bases at J, with 21 bases between. In germline, CDR1 is SGHTA, CDR2 FQGTGA.

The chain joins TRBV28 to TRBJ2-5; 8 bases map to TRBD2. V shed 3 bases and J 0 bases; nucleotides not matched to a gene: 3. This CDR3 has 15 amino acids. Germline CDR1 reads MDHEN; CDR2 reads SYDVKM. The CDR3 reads CASSFRGGHQETQYF. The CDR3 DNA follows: TGTGCCAGCAGTTTTCGGGGGGGGCACCAAGAGACCCAGTACTTC.

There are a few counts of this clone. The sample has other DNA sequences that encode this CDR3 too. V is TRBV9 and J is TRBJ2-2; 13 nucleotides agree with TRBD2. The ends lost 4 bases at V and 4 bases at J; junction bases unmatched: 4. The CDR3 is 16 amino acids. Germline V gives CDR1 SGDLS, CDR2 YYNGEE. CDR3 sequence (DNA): TGTGCCAGCAGCCGGACTAGCGGGGGCGCCACCGGGGAGCTGTTTTTT. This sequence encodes CASSRTSGGATGELFF.

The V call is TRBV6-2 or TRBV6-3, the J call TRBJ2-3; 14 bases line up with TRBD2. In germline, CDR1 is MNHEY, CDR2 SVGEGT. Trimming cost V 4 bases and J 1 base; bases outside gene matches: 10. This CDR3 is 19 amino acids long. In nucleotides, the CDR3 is TGTGCCAGCAGTTTCCGACTAGCGGGGGGGCGGATTGGCACAGATACGCAGTATTTT. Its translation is CASSFRLAGGRIGTDTQYF.

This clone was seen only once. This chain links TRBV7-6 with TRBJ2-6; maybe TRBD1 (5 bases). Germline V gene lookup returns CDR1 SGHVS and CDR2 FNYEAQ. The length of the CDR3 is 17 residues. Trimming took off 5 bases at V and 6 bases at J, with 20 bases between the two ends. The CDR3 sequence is CASSPADSSLTANVLTF. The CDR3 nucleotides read TGTGCCAGCAGCCCAGCTGACAGTTCTCTGACGGCCAACGTCCTGACTTTC.

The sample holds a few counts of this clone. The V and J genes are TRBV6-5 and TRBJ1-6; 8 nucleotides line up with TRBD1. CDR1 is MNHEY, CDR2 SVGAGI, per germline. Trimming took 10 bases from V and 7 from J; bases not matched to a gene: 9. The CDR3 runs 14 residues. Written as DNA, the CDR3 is TGTGCCACCAAAACGACAGGGGACAATTCACCCCTCCACTTT. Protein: CATKTTGDNSPLHF.

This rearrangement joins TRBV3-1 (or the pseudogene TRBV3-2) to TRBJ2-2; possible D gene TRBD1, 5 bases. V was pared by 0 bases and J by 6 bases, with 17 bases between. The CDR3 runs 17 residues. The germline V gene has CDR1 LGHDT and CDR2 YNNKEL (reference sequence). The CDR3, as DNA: TGTGCCAGCAGCCAAGAGCGTCCAGGGATCGGGCCCGGGGAGCTGTTTTTT. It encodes CASSQERPGIGPGELFF.

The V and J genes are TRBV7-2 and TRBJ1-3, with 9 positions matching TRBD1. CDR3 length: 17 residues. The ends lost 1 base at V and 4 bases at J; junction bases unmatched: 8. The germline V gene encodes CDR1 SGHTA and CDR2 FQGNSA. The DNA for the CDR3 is TGTGCCAGCAGCTTAGTCCACAACAGGGGGCTAGGAAACACCATATATTTT. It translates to CASSLVHNRGLGNTIYF.

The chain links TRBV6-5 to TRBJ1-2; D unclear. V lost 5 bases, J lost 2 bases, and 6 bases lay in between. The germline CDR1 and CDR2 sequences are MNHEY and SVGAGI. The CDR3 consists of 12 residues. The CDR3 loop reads CASSTPNYGYTF. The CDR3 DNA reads TGTGCCAGCAGTACGCCCAACTATGGCTACACCTTC.

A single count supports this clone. CDR3 amino acids: CASSSISGGVGNTIYF. Written as DNA, the CDR3 is TGTGCCAGCAGTTCAATTTCAGGGGGAGTAGGAAACACCATATATTTT. The V and J genes are TRBV6-5 and TRBJ1-3; 7 nucleotides agree with TRBD1. V shed 4 bases and J 4 bases; nucleotides not matched to a gene: 10. This CDR3 region has 16 residues. Germline-derived CDR1 and CDR2 are MNHEY and SVGAGI.

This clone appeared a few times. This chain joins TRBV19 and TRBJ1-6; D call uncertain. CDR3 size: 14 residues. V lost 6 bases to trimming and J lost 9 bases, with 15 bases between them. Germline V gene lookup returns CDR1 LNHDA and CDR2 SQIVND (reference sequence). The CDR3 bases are TGTGCCAGTAGCCACATGAGGGAGGCTTCACCCCTCCACTTT. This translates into CASSHMREASPLHF. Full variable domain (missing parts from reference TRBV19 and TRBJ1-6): DGGITQSPKYLFRKEGQNVTLSCEQNLNHDAMYWYRQDPGQGLRLIYYSQIVNDFQKGDIAEGYSVSREKKESFPLTVTSAQKNPTAFYLCASSHMREASPLHFGNGTRLTVT.

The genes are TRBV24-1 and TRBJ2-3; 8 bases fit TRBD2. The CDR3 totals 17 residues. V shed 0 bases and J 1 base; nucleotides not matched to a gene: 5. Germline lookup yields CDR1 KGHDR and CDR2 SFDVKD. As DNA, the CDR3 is TGTGCCACCAGTGATTTGGGGAGCGGGGGACGCACAGATACGCAGTATTTT. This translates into CATSDLGSGGRTDTQYF.

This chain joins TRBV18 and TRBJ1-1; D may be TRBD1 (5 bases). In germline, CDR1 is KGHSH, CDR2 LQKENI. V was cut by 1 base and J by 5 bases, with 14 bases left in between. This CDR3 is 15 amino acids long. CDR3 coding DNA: TGTGCCAGCTCACCACGGCGGGGCGATGGGACTGAAGCTTTCTTT. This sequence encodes CASSPRRGDGTEAFF.

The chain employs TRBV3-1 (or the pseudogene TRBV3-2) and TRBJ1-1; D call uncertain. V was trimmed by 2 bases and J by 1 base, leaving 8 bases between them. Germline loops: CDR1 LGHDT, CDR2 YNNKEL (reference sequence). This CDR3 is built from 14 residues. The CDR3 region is CASSQRLGNTEAFF. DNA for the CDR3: TGTGCCAGCAGCCAACGACTAGGGAACACTGAAGCTTTCTTT.

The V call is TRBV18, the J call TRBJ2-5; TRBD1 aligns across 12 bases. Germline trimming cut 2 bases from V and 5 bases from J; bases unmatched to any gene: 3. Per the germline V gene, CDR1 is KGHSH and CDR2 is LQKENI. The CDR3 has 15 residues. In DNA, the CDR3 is TGTGCCAGCTCACCAGGGACAGGGGGCGACGAGACCCAGTACTTC. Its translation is CASSPGTGGDETQYF.

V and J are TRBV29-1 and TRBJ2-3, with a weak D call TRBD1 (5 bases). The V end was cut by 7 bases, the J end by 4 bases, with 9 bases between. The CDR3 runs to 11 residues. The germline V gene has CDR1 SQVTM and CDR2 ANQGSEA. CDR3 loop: CSGRVSDTQYF. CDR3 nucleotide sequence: TGCAGCGGCAGGGTATCAGATACGCAGTATTTT.

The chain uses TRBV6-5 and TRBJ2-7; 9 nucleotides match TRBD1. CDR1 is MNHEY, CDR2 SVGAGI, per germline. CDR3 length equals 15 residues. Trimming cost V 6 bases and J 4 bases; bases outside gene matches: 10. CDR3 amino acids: CASSRPDRGRYEQYF. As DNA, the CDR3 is TGTGCCAGCAGCCGGCCGGACAGGGGAAGATACGAGCAGTACTTC.

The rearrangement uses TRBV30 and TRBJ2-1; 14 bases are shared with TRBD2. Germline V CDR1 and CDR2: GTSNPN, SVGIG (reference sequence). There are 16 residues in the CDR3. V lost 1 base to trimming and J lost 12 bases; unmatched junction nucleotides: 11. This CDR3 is CAWSARLAGGPPAQFF. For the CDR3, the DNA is TGTGCCTGGAGTGCCCGACTAGCGGGGGGGCCTCCGGCGCAGTTCTTC.

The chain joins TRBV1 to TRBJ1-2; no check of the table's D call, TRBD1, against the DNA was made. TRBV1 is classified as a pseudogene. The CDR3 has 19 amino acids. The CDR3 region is CTSSLPLTQPGQGNYGYTF. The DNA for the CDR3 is TGCACCAGCAGCCTCCCATTAACCCAACCGGGACAGGGCAACTATGGCTACACCTTC.